This T cell receptor (beta chain) is drawn from a study of blood T cell repertoires in COVID-19. In the study overall: The United States, Italy and Spain were the sources of the acute and convalescent COVID-19 samples. Sample material is recorded as cDNA or gDNA derived from T cells, B-cell-depleted T cells, or PBMCs.

Profiled with immunoSEQ multiplex PCR; TCRdb holds only in-frame clones, not every one. The repertoire consists of about 200,000 clones, with approximately 90% occurring once and the leading ten covering 10%. The Seattle site enrolled patients during active infection and followed them longitudinally. The material sequenced was peripheral blood. The sequence came from a woman aged 45-65 years with COVID-19, enrolled during active disease.

CDR3 sequence (DNA): TGCGCCAGCAGCCTACTAGGGACTAGCGGGGGATACAATGAGCAGTTCTTC. It yields the protein CASSLLGTSGGYNEQFF. This chain connects TRBV5-1 to TRBJ2-1, with 14 bases aligning to TRBD2. The junction had 7 bases not matched to a gene; V was cut back by 4 bases and J by 4 bases. Per the germline V gene, CDR1 is SGHRS and CDR2 is YFSETQ. The CDR3 is made up of 17 amino acids.